This T cell receptor (beta chain) emerged from a study of cytomegalovirus exposure and HLA in healthy donors. At the level of the study: About 85 million unique TCR sequences came from HLA-typed donors in an early release. Notes on the study in general: Evidence from a later analysis indicated that most CMV-associated TCR beta chains looked HLA-restricted. Among the most significant clusters, several appeared linked to common viral pathogens in a later analysis. TCR beta chains numbering 164 were designated cytomegalovirus-associated.

The CDR3 runs to 13 residues. CDR1 WNHNN and CDR2 SYGVQD come from the germline V gene (reference sequence). In regard to this clone: What it binds is unknown. One junction end does not reproduce the germline sequence, and a read error may be involved.

This PCR relied on a set of 60 Vbeta primers and 13 Jbeta primers. Assay: immunoSEQ multiplex PCR; the TCRdb copy retains only in-frame clones and omits some. The sample yields fewer than 90,000 clones, more than 70% seen once. Sequencing was done on a sample of PBMCs. The source is a male donor in good health and CMV-seropositive. The rearrangement uses TRBV10-1 and TRBJ2-7; D remains ambiguous. CDR3 DNA sequence: TGCGCCAGCAGTGAGTCGGGCTCCAACGAGCAGTACTTC. It translates to CASSESGSNEQYF.